These 8 T cell receptor beta chains originate from one sample sequenced in a study of shared clonotypes between healthy human individuals (dated by TCRdb to about 2020). The library came from the immunoSEQ multiplex PCR assay. In its TCRdb copy, this immuneACCESS table keeps in-frame sequences only and misses some clones. Where compared with another copy, unresolved V genes explain less than half of these, and the others have no known cause. In this sample the table shows a few million clones, 80% to 95% of which occur a single time. Clones ranked in the top ten supply about 0.36% of the sample. The source material was naive CD4+ T cells from PBMCs. The cell subset or site label on this specimen signifies: CD45RA+ positively selected. These receptor sequences come from a man aged 18 to 30 in good health. Some clones in this sample may be carry-over from other donors' samples.

The rearrangement joins TRBV4-1 to TRBJ1-1, with TRBD1 matching over 8 bases. This CDR3 has 16 amino acids. Trimming took 1 base from V and 4 from J; bases not matched to a gene: 8. Germline V gene data show CDR1 as MGHRA and CDR2 as YSYEKL. CDR3 sequence: CASSQGVARGPTEAFF. CDR3 bases: TGCGCCAGCAGCCAAGGGGTGGCCAGGGGGCCCACTGAAGCTTTCTTT.

The CDR3 loop is CASSLSGVYEQFF. Written as DNA, the CDR3 is TGTGCCAGCAGCTTATCGGGGGTCTATGAGCAGTTCTTC. The J gene is TRBJ2-1, the V gene TRBV7-3; the D gene is possibly TRBD2 (6 bases). The germline V and J ends were trimmed by 2 bases and 8 bases, with 10 bases remaining between them. CDR3 size: 13 residues. Germline V gives CDR1 SGHTA, CDR2 FQGTGA.

V is TRBV13 and J is TRBJ1-3; D is uncertain. V lost 0 bases, J lost 4 bases, and 7 bases lay in between. This CDR3 has 14 amino acids. CDR1 is PRHDT, CDR2 FYEKMQ, per germline (reference sequence). CDR3 protein: CASSLGHKGNTIYF. The CDR3 nucleotides are TGTGCCAGCAGCTTAGGCCATAAGGGAAACACCATATATTTT.

In its sample, this clone was seen a few times. Within the sample, other DNA sequences also encode this same CDR3. The chain recombines TRBV9 with TRBJ1-1; no firm D call. Germline V CDR1 and CDR2: SGDLS, YYNGEE. V was clipped by 1 base and J by 1 base, with 5 bases between them. This CDR3 is 13 amino acids long. The CDR3 is CASSVHQNTEAFF. CDR3 in DNA: TGTGCCAGCAGCGTACATCAGAACACTGAAGCTTTCTTT.

V and J are TRBV19 and TRBJ1-2, with TRBD1 matching over 10 bases. Germline V gene sequence: CDR1 LNHDA, CDR2 SQIVND (reference sequence). J lost 7 bases, V lost 1 base, and 3 bases had no gene match. The length of the CDR3 is 14 residues. The CDR3 loop reads CASSIGGQGPGYTF. CDR3 DNA: TGTGCCAGTAGTATAGGGGGACAGGGGCCTGGCTACACCTTC.

The table lists this clone with a count of one. The chain joins TRBV27 to TRBJ2-7, with D possibly TRBD2 on 5 matching bases. Per germline, CDR1 MNHEY and CDR2 SMNVEV (reference sequence). The length of the CDR3 is 15 residues. Trimming took 5 bases from V and 2 from J, leaving 16 bases between them. CDR3 nucleotide sequence: TGTGCCAGCAGTCCGAGCCTAGCCGGCCCCTACGAGCAGTACTTC. Its translation: CASSPSLAGPYEQYF.

This clone turned up a few times. The chain uses TRBV5-1 and TRBJ1-1; D is unresolved. There are 15 residues in the CDR3. V was pared by 4 bases and J by 1 base, with 14 bases between. The germline CDR1 and CDR2 sequences are SGHRS and YFSETQ. The CDR3 here is CASSGNTGPNTEAFF. CDR3 coding DNA: TGCGCCAGCAGCGGGAATACGGGCCCGAACACTGAAGCTTTCTTT.

J is TRBJ1-2 and V is TRBV4-3; D is perhaps TRBD1 (5 bases). The V end lost 4 bases, the J end lost 6 bases, and 12 bases lay between the germline ends. This CDR3 spans 13 amino acids. Germline V CDR1 and CDR2: LGHNA, YSLEER. This chain's CDR3 is CASSPGVLNGYTF. The CDR3 nucleotides read TGCGCCAGCAGCCCGGGGGTTCTCAATGGCTACACCTTC.